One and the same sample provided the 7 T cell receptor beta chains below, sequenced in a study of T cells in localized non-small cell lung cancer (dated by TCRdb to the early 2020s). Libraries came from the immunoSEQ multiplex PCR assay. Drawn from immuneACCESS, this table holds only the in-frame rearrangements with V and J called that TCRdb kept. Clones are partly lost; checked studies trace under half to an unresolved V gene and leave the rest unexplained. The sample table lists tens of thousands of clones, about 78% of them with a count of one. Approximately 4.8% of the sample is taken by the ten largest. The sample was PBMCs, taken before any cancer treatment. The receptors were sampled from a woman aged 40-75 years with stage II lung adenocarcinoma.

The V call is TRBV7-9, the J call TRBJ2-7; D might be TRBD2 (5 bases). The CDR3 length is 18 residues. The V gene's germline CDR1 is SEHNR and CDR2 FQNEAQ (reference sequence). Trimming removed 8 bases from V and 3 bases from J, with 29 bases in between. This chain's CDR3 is CASSPRASGSPFFYEQYF. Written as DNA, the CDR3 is TGTGCCAGCTCCCCGAGGGCCTCCGGGTCCCCGTTCTTCTACGAGCAGTACTTC.

CDR3: CASSLGGTGTVRSPLHF. The CDR3 coding sequence is TGTGCCAGCAGCTTAGGGGGAACCGGGACAGTGCGTTCACCCCTCCACTTT. This chain connects TRBV7-6 to TRBJ1-6; 7 bases align to TRBD1. The V gene's germline CDR1 is SGHVS and CDR2 FNYEAQ. J gave up 9 bases and V 1 base, and 12 bases lay outside the gene matches. The CDR3 is made up of 17 amino acids.

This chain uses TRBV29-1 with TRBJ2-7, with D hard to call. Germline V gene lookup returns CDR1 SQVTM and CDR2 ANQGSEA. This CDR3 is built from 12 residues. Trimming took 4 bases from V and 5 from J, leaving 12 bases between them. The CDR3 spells CSVVAALDEQYF. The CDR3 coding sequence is TGCAGCGTTGTGGCGGCCCTTGACGAGCAGTACTTC.

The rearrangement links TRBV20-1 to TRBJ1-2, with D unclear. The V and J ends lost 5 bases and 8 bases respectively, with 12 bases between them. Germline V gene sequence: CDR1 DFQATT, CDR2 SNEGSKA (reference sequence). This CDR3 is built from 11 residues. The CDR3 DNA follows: TGCAGTGCTTTCCTCGACGGAGGCTACACCTTC. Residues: CSAFLDGGYTF.

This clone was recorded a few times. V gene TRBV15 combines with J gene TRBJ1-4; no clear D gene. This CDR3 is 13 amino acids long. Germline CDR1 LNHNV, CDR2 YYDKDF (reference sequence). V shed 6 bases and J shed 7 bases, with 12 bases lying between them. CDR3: CATSRVPSEKLFF. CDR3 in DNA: TGTGCCACCAGTAGGGTCCCGAGTGAAAAACTGTTTTTT.

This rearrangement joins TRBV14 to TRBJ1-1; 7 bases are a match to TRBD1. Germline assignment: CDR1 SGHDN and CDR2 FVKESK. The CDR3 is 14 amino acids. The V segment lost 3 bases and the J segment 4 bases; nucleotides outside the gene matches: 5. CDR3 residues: CASSHLRQGTEAFF. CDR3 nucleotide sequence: TGTGCCAGCAGCCACCTTAGACAGGGCACTGAAGCTTTCTTT.

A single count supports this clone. This chain's CDR3 is CASSFLTRKKETQYF. CDR3 nucleotide sequence: TGTGCCAGCAGTTTTCTCACCCGGAAAAAAGAGACCCAGTACTTC. This chain joins TRBV28 and TRBJ2-5; D uncertain. V lost 3 bases and J lost 3, with 14 bases in between. This CDR3 spans 15 amino acids. Germline V gene sequence: CDR1 MDHEN, CDR2 SYDVKM.